A single T cell receptor beta chain is shown here with its context. The sample originates from a study of control samples from healthy donors and cancer patients. Here immunoSEQ multiplex PCR was the method, and the copy in TCRdb shows in-frame clones only, minus some. In the table there are some 130,000 clones, approximately 90% of which are singletons. Sequencing was performed on blood. This TCR derives from a woman aged 45-65 years in good health.

CDR3 residues: CASSNQATGGTEAFF. The DNA for the CDR3 is TGTGCCAGCAGTAATCAGGCGACAGGGGGGACTGAAGCTTTCTTT. The chain uses TRBV6-5 and TRBJ1-1; 9 nucleotides match TRBD1. CDR3 length: 15 amino acids. The germline V gene has CDR1 MNHEY and CDR2 SVGAGI. With 5 bases clipped from V and 5 bases from J, the junction kept 9 bases outside the gene matches.